This T cell receptor (beta chain) stems from a study of T-cell reconstitution after alpha-beta-depleted transplantation in children. Unique molecular identifiers tagged the TCRbeta library. TCRdb analysed the PCR reads with MiXCR anew, one entry per CDR3 protein. The sample gives 420,000 or so distinct CDR3 sequences, roughly a tenth of which show up once; 5% to 6.5% is in the top ten. CDR3 size: 13 residues. Germline CDR1 MDHEN, CDR2 SYDVKM. V was shortened by 4 bases and J by 2 bases, with 9 bases between the two germline ends. This clonotype was seen at least ten times. The sequenced sample was PBMCs from the stem cell graft donor, obtained from the stem cell graft. The chain links TRBV28 to TRBJ2-7; maybe TRBD1 (6 bases). The TCR comes from a human donor who donated a stem cell graft to a child with acute myeloid leukemia. CDR3 amino acids: CASSSGQTYEQYV. As DNA, the CDR3 is TGTGCCAGCAGTTCGGGACAAACCTACGAGCAGTACGTC.